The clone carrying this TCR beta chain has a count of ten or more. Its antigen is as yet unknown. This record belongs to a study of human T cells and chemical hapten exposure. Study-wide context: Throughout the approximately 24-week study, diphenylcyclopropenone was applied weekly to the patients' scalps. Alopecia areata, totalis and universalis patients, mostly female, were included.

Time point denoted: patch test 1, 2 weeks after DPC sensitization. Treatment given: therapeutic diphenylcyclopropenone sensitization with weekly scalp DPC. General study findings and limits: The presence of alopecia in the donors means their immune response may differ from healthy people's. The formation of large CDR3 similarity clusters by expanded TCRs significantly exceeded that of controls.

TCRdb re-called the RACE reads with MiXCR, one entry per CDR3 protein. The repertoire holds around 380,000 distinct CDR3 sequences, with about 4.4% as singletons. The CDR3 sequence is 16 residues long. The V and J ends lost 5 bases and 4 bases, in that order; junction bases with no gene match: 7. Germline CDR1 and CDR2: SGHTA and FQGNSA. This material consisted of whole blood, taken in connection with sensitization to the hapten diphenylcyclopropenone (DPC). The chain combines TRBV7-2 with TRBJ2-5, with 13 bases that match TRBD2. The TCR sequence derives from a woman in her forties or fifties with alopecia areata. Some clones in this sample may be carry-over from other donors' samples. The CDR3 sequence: CASSPLAGGPGETQYF. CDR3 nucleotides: TGTGCCAGCAGCCCACTAGCGGGAGGGCCAGGAGAGACCCAGTACTTC.